One T cell receptor beta chain is described in this entry. Antigen unknown. This entry comes from a study of cytomegalovirus exposure and HLA in healthy donors. The PCR used 60 Vbeta and 13 Jbeta primers. Here immunoSEQ multiplex PCR was the method, and the copy in TCRdb shows in-frame clones only, minus some. Its table lists 70,000 to 80,000 clones. Findings and caveats of the study: TCR beta chains numbering 164 were designated cytomegalovirus-associated.

V gave up 0 bases and J gave up 4 bases, with 7 bases separating them. The CDR3 consists of 14 residues. In germline, CDR1 is PRHDT, CDR2 FYEKMQ (reference sequence). The chain uses TRBV13 and TRBJ1-5; tentatively, D is TRBD1 (6 bases). Sequencing was done on a sample of PBMCs. This clonotype originated in a man in his forties in good health and CMV-seronegative. CDR3 region: CASSLGDSNQPQHF. Here the CDR3 DNA reads TGTGCCAGCAGCTTAGGGGACAGTAATCAGCCCCAGCATTTT.